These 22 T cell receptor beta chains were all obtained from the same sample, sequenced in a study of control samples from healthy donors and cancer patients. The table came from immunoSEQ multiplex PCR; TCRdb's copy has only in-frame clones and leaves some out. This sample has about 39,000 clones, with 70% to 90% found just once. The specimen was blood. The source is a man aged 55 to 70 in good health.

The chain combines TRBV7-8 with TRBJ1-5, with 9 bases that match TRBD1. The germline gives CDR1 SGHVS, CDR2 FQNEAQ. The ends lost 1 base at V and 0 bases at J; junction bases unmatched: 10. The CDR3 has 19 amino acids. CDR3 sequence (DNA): TGTGCCAGCAGCTTAGGGGGCAGGACAGGGGCTTATAGCAATCAGCCCCAGCATTTT. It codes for CASSLGGRTGAYSNQPQHF.

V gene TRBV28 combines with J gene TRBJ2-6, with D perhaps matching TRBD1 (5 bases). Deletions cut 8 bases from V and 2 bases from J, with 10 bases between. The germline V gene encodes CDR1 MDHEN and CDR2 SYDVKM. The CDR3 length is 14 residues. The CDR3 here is CASFTGAGANVLTF. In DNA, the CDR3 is TGTGCCAGCTTTACAGGAGCTGGGGCCAACGTCCTGACTTTC.

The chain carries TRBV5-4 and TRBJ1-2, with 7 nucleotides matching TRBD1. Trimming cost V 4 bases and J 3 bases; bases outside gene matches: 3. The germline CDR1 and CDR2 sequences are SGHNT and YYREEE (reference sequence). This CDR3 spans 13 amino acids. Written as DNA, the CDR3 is TGTGCCAGCAGCCCCGACAGGGACTATGGCTACACCTTC. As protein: CASSPDRDYGYTF.

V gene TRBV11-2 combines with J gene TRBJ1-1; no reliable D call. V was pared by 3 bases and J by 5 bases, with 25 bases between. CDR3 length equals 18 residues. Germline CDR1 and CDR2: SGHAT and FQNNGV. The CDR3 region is CASSFGRTYGLGRTEAFF. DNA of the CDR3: TGTGCCAGCAGCTTCGGGCGGACGTACGGGTTGGGTAGGACTGAAGCTTTCTTT.

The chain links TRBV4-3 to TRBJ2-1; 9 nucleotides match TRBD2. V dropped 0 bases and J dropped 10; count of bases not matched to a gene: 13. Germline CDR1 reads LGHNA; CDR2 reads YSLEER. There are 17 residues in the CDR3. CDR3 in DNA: TGCGCCAGCAGCCAAGATTTGCGCGGGGGGGCGATTGGGGAGCAGTTCTTC. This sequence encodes CASSQDLRGGAIGEQFF.

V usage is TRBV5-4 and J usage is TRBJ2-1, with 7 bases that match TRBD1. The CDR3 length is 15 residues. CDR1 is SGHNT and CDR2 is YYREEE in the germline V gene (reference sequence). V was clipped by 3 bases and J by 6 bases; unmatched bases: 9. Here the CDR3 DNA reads TGTGCCAGCAGCTGGGACAGTGCCCACCCCAATGAGCAGTTCTTC. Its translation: CASSWDSAHPNEQFF.

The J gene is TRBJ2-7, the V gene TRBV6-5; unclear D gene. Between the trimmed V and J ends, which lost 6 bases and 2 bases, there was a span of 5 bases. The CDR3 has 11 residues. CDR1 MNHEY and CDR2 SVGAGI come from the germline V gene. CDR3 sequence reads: CASRVAYEQYF. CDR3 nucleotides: TGTGCCAGCAGAGTGGCCTACGAGCAGTACTTC.

The CDR3 sequence is CASSLGGNPRKRRPDTQYF. In nucleotides, the CDR3 is TGCGCCAGCAGCTTAGGGGGAAATCCTCGCAAGCGCCGACCAGATACGCAGTATTTT. This chain joins TRBV5-1 and TRBJ2-3, with a tentative D call TRBD1 (6 bases). The CDR3 has 19 residues. The germline CDR1 and CDR2 sequences are SGHRS and YFSETQ. V lost 2 bases to trimming and J lost 4 bases, with 26 bases between them. The whole variable domain, filled in from reference TRBV5-1 and TRBJ2-3, reads KAGVTQTPRYLIKTRGQQVTLSCSPISGHRSVSWYQQTPGQGLQFLFEYFSETQRNKGNFPGRFSGRQFSNSRSEMNVSTLELGDSALYLCASSLGGNPRKRRPDTQYFGPGTRLTVL.

The CDR3 coding sequence is TGTGCCAGCAGCTTAGGTACAGGTGGGAAGACCCAGTACTTC. It codes for CASSLGTGGKTQYF. This chain connects TRBV7-2 to TRBJ2-5, with D maybe TRBD1 (5 bases). The CDR3 length is 14 residues. The ends were cut back, 1 base at V and 6 bases at J, with 12 bases in the middle. Per germline, CDR1 SGHTA and CDR2 FQGNSA. The full variable domain, rest sourced from reference TRBV7-2 and TRBJ2-5, is GAGVSQSPSNKVTEKGKDVELRCDPISGHTALYWYRQSLGQGLEFLIYFQGNSAPDKSGLPSDRFSAERTGGSVSTLTIQRTQQEDSAVYLCASSLGTGGKTQYFGPGTRLLVL.

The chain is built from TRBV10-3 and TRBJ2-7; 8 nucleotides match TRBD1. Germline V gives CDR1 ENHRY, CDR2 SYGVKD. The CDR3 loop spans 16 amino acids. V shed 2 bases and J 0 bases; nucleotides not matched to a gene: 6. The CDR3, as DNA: TGTGCCATCAGTGAGCGAGGACAGGGCTACTCCTACGAGCAGTACTTC. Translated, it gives CAISERGQGYSYEQYF.

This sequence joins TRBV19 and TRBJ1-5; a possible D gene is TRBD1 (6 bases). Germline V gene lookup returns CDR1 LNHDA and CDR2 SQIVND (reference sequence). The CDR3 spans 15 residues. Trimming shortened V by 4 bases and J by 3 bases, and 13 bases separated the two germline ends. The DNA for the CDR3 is TGTGCCAGTAGTACCGACAGGAATTACAATCAGCCCCAGCATTTT. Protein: CASSTDRNYNQPQHF.

CDR3 in DNA: TGTGCCACCAGTGAGGGACGTTATCAGCCCCAGCATTTT. Encoded protein: CATSEGRYQPQHF. This sequence joins TRBV24-1 and TRBJ1-5; D might be TRBD1 (5 bases). Trimming took 4 bases from V and 5 from J, leaving 8 bases between them. CDR1 is KGHDR and CDR2 is SFDVKD in the germline V gene. There are 13 residues in the CDR3.

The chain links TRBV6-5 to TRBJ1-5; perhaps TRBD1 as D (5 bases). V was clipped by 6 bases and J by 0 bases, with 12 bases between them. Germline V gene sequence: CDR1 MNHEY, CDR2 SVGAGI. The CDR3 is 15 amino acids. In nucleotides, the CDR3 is TGTGCCAGCAGAAAAGGACAACTTAGCAATCAGCCCCAGCATTTT. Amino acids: CASRKGQLSNQPQHF.

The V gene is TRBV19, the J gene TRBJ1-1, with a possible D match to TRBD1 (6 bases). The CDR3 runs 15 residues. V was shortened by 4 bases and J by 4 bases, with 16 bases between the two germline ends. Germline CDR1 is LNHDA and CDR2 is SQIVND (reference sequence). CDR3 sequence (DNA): TGTGCCAGTAGTAAGGGGGGCGGACGGCCCACTGAAGCTTTCTTT. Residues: CASSKGGGRPTEAFF.

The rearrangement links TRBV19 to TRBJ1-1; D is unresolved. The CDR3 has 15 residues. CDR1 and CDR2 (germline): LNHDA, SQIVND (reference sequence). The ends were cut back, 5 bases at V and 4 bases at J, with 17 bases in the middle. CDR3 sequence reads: CASSHTAGPFTEAFF. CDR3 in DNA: TGTGCCAGTAGTCATACCGCTGGCCCTTTCACTGAAGCTTTCTTT.

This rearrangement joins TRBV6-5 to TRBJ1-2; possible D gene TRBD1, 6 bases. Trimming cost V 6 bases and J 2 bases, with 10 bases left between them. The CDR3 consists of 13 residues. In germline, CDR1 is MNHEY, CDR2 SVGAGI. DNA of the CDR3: TGTGCCAGCAGCCGGGGGGCGAACTATGGCTACACCTTC. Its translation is CASSRGANYGYTF.

CDR3 DNA: TGCGCCAGCAGCTTGACTAGCGGGCAAAATGAGCAGTTCTTC. Translating it yields CASSLTSGQNEQFF. The gene calls are TRBV5-1 and TRBJ2-1, with TRBD2 identical over 9 bases. This CDR3 has 14 amino acids. Trimming cost V 1 base and J 7 bases; bases outside gene matches: 3. Germline V gene data show CDR1 as SGHRS and CDR2 as YFSETQ.

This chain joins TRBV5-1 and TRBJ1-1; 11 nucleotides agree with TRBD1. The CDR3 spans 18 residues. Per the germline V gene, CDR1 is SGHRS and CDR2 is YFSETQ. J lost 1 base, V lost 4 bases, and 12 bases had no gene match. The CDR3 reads CASSPAVRTGGANTEAFF. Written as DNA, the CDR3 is TGCGCCAGCAGCCCCGCTGTAAGGACAGGGGGCGCGAACACTGAAGCTTTCTTT.

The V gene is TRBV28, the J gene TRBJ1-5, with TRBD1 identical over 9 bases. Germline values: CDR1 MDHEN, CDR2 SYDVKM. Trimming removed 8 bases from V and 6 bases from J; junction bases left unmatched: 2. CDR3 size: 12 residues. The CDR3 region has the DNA TGTGCCAGCGGGGACAGGGTTCAGCCCCAGCATTTT. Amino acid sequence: CASGDRVQPQHF.

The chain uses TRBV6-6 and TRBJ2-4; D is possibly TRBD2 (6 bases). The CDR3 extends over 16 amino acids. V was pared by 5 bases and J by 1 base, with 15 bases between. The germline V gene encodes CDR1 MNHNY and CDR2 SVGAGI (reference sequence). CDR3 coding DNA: TGTGCCAGCAGTACCTCGGGGGACGTGGCCAAAAACATTCAGTACTTC. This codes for CASSTSGDVAKNIQYF.

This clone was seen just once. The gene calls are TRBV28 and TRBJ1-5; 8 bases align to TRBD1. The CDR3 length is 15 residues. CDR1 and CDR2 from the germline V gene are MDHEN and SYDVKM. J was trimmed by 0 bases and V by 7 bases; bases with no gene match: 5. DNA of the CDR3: TGTGCCAGCACGGGACAGGACCTTAGCAATCAGCCCCAGCATTTT. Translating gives CASTGQDLSNQPQHF. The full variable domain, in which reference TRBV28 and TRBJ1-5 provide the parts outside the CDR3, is DVKVTQSSRYLVKRTGEKVFLECVQDMDHENMFWYRQDPGLGLRLIYFSYDVKMKEKGDIPEGYSVSREKKERFSLILESASTNQTSMYLCASTGQDLSNQPQHFGDGTRLSIL.

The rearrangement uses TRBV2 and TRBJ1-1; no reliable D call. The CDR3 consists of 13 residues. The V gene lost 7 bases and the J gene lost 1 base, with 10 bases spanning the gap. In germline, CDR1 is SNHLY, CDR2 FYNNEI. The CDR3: CASNLGPNTEAFF. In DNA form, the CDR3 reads TGTGCCAGCAACTTAGGACCGAACACTGAAGCTTTCTTT.